This T cell receptor beta chain was captured by sequencing in a study of Tregs in tolerant kidney transplant recipients. Study context: Recipients received nonmyeloablative bone marrow transplants from related graft donors, with transient mixed chimerism.

This clone has a single count. The method was immunoSEQ multiplex PCR; TCRdb's version includes in-frame clones alone and lacks a portion of them. The profile covers about 87,000 clones, with roughly 93% appearing a single time and 0.46% taken by the ten largest. Between the trimmed V and J ends, which lost 1 base and 5 bases, there was a span of 15 bases. In germline, CDR1 is SGHNT, CDR2 YYREEE (reference sequence). The CDR3 runs to 15 residues. The chain combines TRBV5-4 with TRBJ2-5; D may be TRBD2 (5 bases). Material: CD4+ T cells from blood, obtained before the transplant. The TCR originated in a human donor who received a combined kidney and bone marrow transplant. CDR3 protein: CASSLTAALGETQYF. CDR3 DNA: TGTGCCAGCAGCTTGACAGCGGCGCTAGGGGAGACCCAGTACTTC.